What follows is one TCR beta chain and its context. What it binds is unknown. The read ends 3 residues shy of where the CDR3 ends; the end is completed using the germline J gene. The CDR3 loop spans 16 amino acids. J was trimmed by 0 bases and V by 3 bases; bases with no gene match: 4. The germline CDR1 and CDR2 sequences are LNHDA and SQIVND (reference sequence). The entry originates in a study of T cell clonality in common variable immunodeficiency. Only in-frame clones appear in the TCRdb table, and some are missing; sequencing was by immunoSEQ multiplex PCR. The sample includes tens of thousands of clones, none of them occurring once. Study conclusions and caveats: Common variable immunodeficiency TCR beta sequences reportedly had fewer deletions and N-nucleotide insertions. Fewer TCRbeta clones were shared among CVID subjects than controls.

Sequencing was performed on peripheral blood mononuclear cells. This TCR derives from a human donor with common variable immunodeficiency. This chain joins TRBV19 and TRBJ1-5; 8 bases are shared with TRBD1. CDR3 DNA, as far as it was read: TGTGCCAGTAGTATTCGGGGACAGGATAGCAATCAGCCC. This encodes CASSIRGQDSNQP. The CDR3 in full is CASSIRGQDSNQPQHF.